Shown below are 30 T cell receptor beta chains from a single sample sequenced in a study of CD8+CD57+ T cells in acquired aplastic anemia. Genomic DNA templated the TCR beta VDJ and CDR3 profiling. TCRdb re-derived calls from the reads in MiXCR, one entry per CDR3 protein. This table holds about 420,000 distinct CDR3 sequences, around 72% found once. What was sequenced was sorted CD4+, CD8+, or CD8+CD57+ T cells (not recorded which) from PBMCs. Every receptor here comes from a human donor in good health, serving as a control.

This clonotype was recorded only once. The genes are TRBV20-1 and TRBJ2-3; 8 bases are shared with TRBD2. The CDR3 spans 13 residues. Trimming at V came to 6 bases and at J to 10 bases, leaving 12 bases not matched to a gene. Germline V gene sequence: CDR1 DFQATT, CDR2 SNEGSKA (reference sequence). The CDR3 bases are TGCAGTGCCAGTTTCGGGGGGGGACATGCGCAGTATTTT. Translated, it gives CSASFGGGHAQYF.

Regarding this clonotype: It is likely a read error, because the conserved phenylalanine at the end of the CDR3 is missing. The DNA is left out, because the CDR3 cannot be placed on it with certainty; the CDR3 is given as TCRdb lists it. This chain links TRBV2 with TRBJ2-5; the table names TRBD2, a call not compared with the DNA. CDR1 and CDR2 from the germline V gene are SNHLY and FYNNEI. The CDR3 comprises 16 residues, both ends counted. The CDR3 is CASSYTRTAVGNSPLH.

This clonotype was counted a single time. The junction departs from germline at one end; a sequencing error may be responsible. The CDR3 sequence: CASIPLSGGGADTQYF. CDR3 bases: TGTGCCAGCATCCCCCTCTCGGGCGGGGGGGCGGATACGCAGTATTTT. The chain carries TRBV4-1 and TRBJ2-3; TRBD2 matches at 9 bases. CDR3 length: 16 amino acids. The germline gives CDR1 MGHRA, CDR2 YSYEKL.

The chain links TRBV5-1 to TRBJ1-4; D might be TRBD1 (6 bases). This CDR3 spans 14 amino acids. Germline-derived CDR1 and CDR2 are SGHRS and YFSETQ. The germline V and J ends were trimmed by 4 bases and 10 bases, with 17 bases remaining between them. The CDR3 is CASSARGGPRKLFF. DNA of the CDR3: TGCGCCAGCAGCGCGAGGGGGGGCCCGAGAAAACTGTTTTTT.

About this clonotype: Mismatch with germline at one junction end may stem from a read error. The rearrangement joins TRBV7-9 to TRBJ2-5; D is perhaps TRBD1 or TRBD2 (5 bases each). Germline CDR1 is SEHNR and CDR2 is FQNEAQ (reference sequence). The CDR3 spans 14 residues. DNA of the CDR3: TGTGCCAGCAGCTTGCGTCGGGGCCTCCAGACCCACCACTTC. This translates into CASSLRRGLQTHHF.

Ten or more counts support this clonotype. This chain links TRBV5-5 with TRBJ2-3, with D possibly matching TRBD1 (6 bases). The V gene's germline CDR1 is SGHKS and CDR2 YYEKEE (reference sequence). This CDR3 is 12 amino acids long. Trimming left V 4 bases short and J 5 bases short, with 8 bases between. This CDR3 is CASSATGDTQYF. DNA of the CDR3: TGTGCCAGCAGCGCGACAGGAGATACGCAGTATTTT.

In its sample, this clonotype was seen a few times. A junction end diverges from the germline sequence, so it may reflect a read error. The rearrangement links TRBV12-3 or TRBV12-4 to TRBJ2-5, with TRBD1 matching over 7 bases. The CDR3 is made up of 17 amino acids. In DNA form, the CDR3 reads TGTGCCGGCAGTTCGACAGGGTACGAGGGGATTGAGGAGACCCAGTACTTC. Translating gives CAGSSTGYEGIEETQYF.

The chain is built from TRBV19 and TRBJ2-1, with TRBD2 as a possible D gene (5 bases). Germline V CDR1 and CDR2: LNHDA, SQIVND (reference sequence). Between the trimmed V and J ends, which lost 5 bases and 9 bases, there was a span of 14 bases. There are 13 residues in the CDR3. CDR3 in amino acids: CASSVGRASEQFF. The CDR3 coding sequence is TGTGCCAGTAGTGTAGGGCGGGCTAGTGAGCAGTTCTTC.

The genes are TRBV7-2 and TRBJ2-7; D gene unclear. CDR3 length equals 11 residues. Germline CDR1 is SGHTA and CDR2 is FQGNSA. Trimming stripped 10 bases from V and 9 bases from J, with 16 bases between. The CDR3 DNA sequence: TGTGCCACGGCCCCCCCCGACGGGCAGTACTTC. It yields the protein CATAPPDGQYF.

This clonotype has at least ten counts. The V call is TRBV7-6, the J call TRBJ1-1; D uncertain. The CDR3 has 13 residues. Germline V lookup: CDR1 SGHVS, CDR2 FNYEAQ. Trimming stripped 2 bases from V and 7 bases from J, with 11 bases between. CDR3 sequence reads: CASSLRVGDEAFF. In DNA, the CDR3 is TGTGCCAGCAGCTTACGCGTCGGGGATGAAGCTTTCTTT.

Concerning this clonotype: One base away lies a much larger clone, so this may be a sequencing read error. The rearrangement links TRBV7-2 to TRBJ1-5; D remains ambiguous. V lost 0 bases and J 0 bases, leaving 6 bases between the germline ends. The CDR3 extends over 15 amino acids. Germline V gene data show CDR1 as SGHTA and CDR2 as FQGNSA. CDR3 residues: CASSLAGSSNQPQHF. CDR3 sequence (DNA): TGTGCCAGCAGCTTAGCGGGGAGTAGCAATCAGCCCCAGCATTTT. The whole variable domain, remainder taken from reference TRBV7-2 and TRBJ1-5, is GAGVSQSPSNKVTEKGKDVELRCDPISGHTALYWYRQSLGQGLEFLIYFQGNSAPDKSGLPSDRFSAERTGGSVSTLTIQRTQQEDSAVYLCASSLAGSSNQPQHFGDGTRLSIL.

The chain recombines TRBV15 with TRBJ1-1, with 7 nucleotides matching TRBD1. The V gene's germline CDR1 is LNHNV and CDR2 YYDKDF (reference sequence). The CDR3 runs 16 residues. With 5 bases clipped from V and 4 bases from J, the junction kept 13 bases outside the gene matches. In nucleotides, the CDR3 is TGTGCCACCAGCGGAACCGGGACAGCCGGTTTCACTGAAGCTTTCTTT. This translates into CATSGTGTAGFTEAFF.

The chain has TRBV3-1 and TRBJ1-2, with D perhaps matching TRBD1 (5 bases). Germline V gene lookup returns CDR1 LGHDT and CDR2 YNNKEL (reference sequence). V was clipped by 3 bases and J by 7 bases, with 12 bases between them. The CDR3 is made up of 13 amino acids. The CDR3 nucleotides read TGTGCCAGCAGCCATGGGACGAGGGGTGGCTACACCTTC. Protein sequence: CASSHGTRGGYTF.

The chain employs TRBV19 and TRBJ2-3; no firm D call. This CDR3 spans 15 amino acids. V lost 3 bases and J 6 bases, leaving 16 bases between the germline ends. The germline V gene has CDR1 LNHDA and CDR2 SQIVND (reference sequence). The CDR3 spells CASSIGSSHTDTQYF. For the CDR3, the DNA is TGTGCCAGTAGTATCGGGTCGAGCCACACCGATACGCAGTATTTT.

This clonotype has just one count. V gene TRBV7-3 combines with J gene TRBJ2-7, with 8 positions matching TRBD2. V was pared by 4 bases and J by 0 bases, with 5 bases of the junction left unmatched. Per the germline V gene, CDR1 is SGHTA and CDR2 is FQGTGA. CDR3 size: 15 residues. In nucleotides, the CDR3 is TGTGCCAGCAGCTCAAATAGCGGGACCTCCTACGAGCAGTACTTC. Its translation is CASSSNSGTSYEQYF.

This chain connects TRBV7-9 to TRBJ1-1; tentative D call: TRBD1 (6 bases). Germline assignment: CDR1 SEHNR and CDR2 FQNEAQ (reference sequence). The length of the CDR3 is 15 residues. Trimming took off 4 bases at V and 3 bases at J, with 15 bases between the two ends. Here the CDR3 DNA reads TGTGCCAGCAGCTCAGGACTGGGGGCTTACACTGAAGCTTTCTTT. Amino acids: CASSSGLGAYTEAFF. Full variable domain (outside the CDR3, taken from reference TRBV7-9 and TRBJ1-1): DTGVSQNPRHKITKRGQNVTFRCDPISEHNRLYWYRQTLGQGPEFLTYFQNEAQLEKSRLLSDRFSAERPKGSFSTLEIQRTEQGDSAMYLCASSSGLGAYTEAFFGQGTRLTVV.

The chain employs TRBV29-1 and TRBJ2-7; 7 positions match TRBD1. This CDR3 is 13 amino acids long. J lost 0 bases, V lost 4 bases, and 3 bases had no gene match. Germline-derived CDR1 and CDR2 are SQVTM and ANQGSEA. The CDR3 bases are TGCAGCGTTGGGGGACAGTCCTCCTACGAGCAGTACTTC. Translated: CSVGGQSSYEQYF.

On this clonotype itself: A read error may produce the germline difference seen at one junction end. The V call is TRBV11-1, the J call TRBJ2-1, with D perhaps matching TRBD2 (5 bases). This CDR3 is 15 amino acids long. In germline, CDR1 is SGHAT, CDR2 FQDESV (reference sequence). The CDR3 sequence is CASSTNGDAHNEQFF. CDR3 in DNA: TGCGCCAGCAGCACTAACGGGGATGCCCACAATGAGCAGTTCTTC.

The V call is TRBV5-5, the J call TRBJ2-1, with D possibly TRBD2 on 6 matching bases. The ends were cut back, 0 bases at V and 0 bases at J, with 13 bases in the middle. The CDR3 runs 17 residues. The germline V gene has CDR1 SGHKS and CDR2 YYEKEE (reference sequence). CDR3 protein: CASSLARDLFSYNEQFF. For the CDR3, the DNA is TGTGCCAGCAGCTTGGCCAGGGACTTATTCTCCTACAATGAGCAGTTCTTC.

This clonotype was seen ten or more times. The V gene is TRBV7-2, the J gene TRBJ1-1; D call uncertain. The CDR3 consists of 13 residues. The germline gives CDR1 SGHTA, CDR2 FQGNSA. Trimming removed 1 base at V and 4 bases at J, with 7 bases between. Here the CDR3 reads CASSLEWGTEAFF. The CDR3 DNA reads as TGTGCCAGCAGCTTAGAATGGGGCACTGAAGCTTTCTTT.

This clonotype has a handful of counts. The rearrangement uses TRBV19 and TRBJ2-7; 10 nucleotides match TRBD1. The CDR3 sequence is 15 residues long. V lost 9 bases and J lost 2; bases outside the gene matches: 10. CDR1 is LNHDA, CDR2 SQIVND, per germline (reference sequence). CDR3 sequence (DNA): TGTGCCAGCAGTCCCGGGACAGGGGCCCCCTACGAGCAGTACTTC. It yields the protein CASSPGTGAPYEQYF.

This clonotype occurred a few times. A single base separates this from a much larger clone, so it may be a read error. The V and J genes are TRBV20-1 and TRBJ1-1, with D unclear. CDR1 is DFQATT and CDR2 is SNEGSKA in the germline V gene (reference sequence). Trimming removed 4 bases from V and 4 bases from J, with 10 bases in between. This CDR3 spans 12 amino acids. CDR3 sequence (DNA): TGCAGTGCTAAGACGGGAAGCACTGAAGCTTTCTTT. It yields the protein CSAKTGSTEAFF.

The chain combines TRBV29-1 with TRBJ1-1; a weak D match, TRBD1 (5 bases). V was trimmed by 1 base and J by 4 bases, leaving 10 bases between them. CDR1 SQVTM and CDR2 ANQGSEA come from the germline V gene. CDR3 length equals 13 residues. The DNA for the CDR3 is TGCAGCGTTGAAGTAGGAGGGGCCACTGAAGCTTTCTTT. The encoded protein is CSVEVGGATEAFF.

The J gene is TRBJ1-3, the V gene TRBV20-1; possibly TRBD1 for D (6 bases). From germline, CDR1 is DFQATT and CDR2 SNEGSKA (reference sequence). The CDR3 sequence is 13 residues long. V was cut by 1 base and J by 9 bases, with 13 bases left in between. The CDR3 bases are TGCAGTGCTAGAGGGCAACAGACAGGCACCATATATTTT. Protein: CSARGQQTGTIYF.

This clonotype was observed many times. The chain combines TRBV7-8 with TRBJ2-1; 8 nucleotides align to TRBD2. Looked up from germline, CDR1 is SGHVS and CDR2 is FQNEAQ. Trimming cost V 7 bases and J 7 bases; bases outside gene matches: 12. This CDR3 has 15 amino acids. In DNA, the CDR3 is TGTGCCAGCACTTTCGGGGGGGGGCTGGGAAATGAGCAGTTCTTC. This sequence encodes CASTFGGGLGNEQFF.

The chain combines TRBV7-8 with TRBJ2-7; TRBD2 matches 7 bases. Losses at the gene ends were 5 bases for V and 2 bases for J; bases not matched to a gene: 3. This CDR3 region has 13 residues. The germline V gene has CDR1 SGHVS and CDR2 FQNEAQ. The CDR3 loop is CASSRRGAYEQYF. DNA for the CDR3: TGTGCCAGCAGCCGCCGGGGGGCCTACGAGCAGTACTTC.

V and J are TRBV12-3 or TRBV12-4 and TRBJ2-7; D perhaps matches TRBD2 (6 bases). Deletions cut 6 bases from V and 3 bases from J, with 15 bases between. The CDR3 totals 14 residues. The CDR3 region is CASSPGRGRYEQYF. The CDR3 DNA sequence: TGTGCCAGCAGCCCAGGGCGGGGTCGCTACGAGCAGTACTTC.

The chain couples TRBV19 to TRBJ2-7, with 10 bases that match TRBD1. Looked up from germline, CDR1 is LNHDA and CDR2 is SQIVND (reference sequence). Unmatched junction bases numbered 6, after V lost 7 bases and J lost 3 bases. CDR3 length: 14 residues. This CDR3 reads CASKGRDRGYEQYF. In DNA form, the CDR3 reads TGTGCCAGTAAAGGCCGGGACAGGGGCTACGAGCAGTACTTC.

This chain connects TRBV29-1 to TRBJ2-3, with D possibly matching TRBD1 (6 bases). Deletions cut 7 bases from V and 4 bases from J, with 9 bases between. The CDR3 runs 11 residues. Germline V lookup: CDR1 SQVTM, CDR2 ANQGSEA. In DNA form, the CDR3 reads TGCAGCGGACGGACAGCAGATACGCAGTATTTT. This gives the protein CSGRTADTQYF.

This clonotype was found once. An end of the junction differs from the germline gene, which may be a read error. V usage is TRBV7-8 and J usage is TRBJ2-7; D is perhaps TRBD2 (5 bases). The CDR3 is 12 amino acids. Germline assignment: CDR1 SGHVS and CDR2 FQNEAQ. CDR3 sequence reads: CSGRHGSYEQYF. The CDR3 DNA follows: TGCAGCGGAAGACACGGCTCGTACGAGCAGTACTTC. Drawing the rest from reference TRBV7-8 and TRBJ2-7, the complete variable domain is GAGVSQSPRYKVAKRGQDVALRCDPISGHVSLFWYQQALGQGPEFLTYFQNEAQLDKSGLPSDRFFAERPEGSVSTLKIQRTQQEDSAVYLCSGRHGSYEQYFGPGTRLTVT.